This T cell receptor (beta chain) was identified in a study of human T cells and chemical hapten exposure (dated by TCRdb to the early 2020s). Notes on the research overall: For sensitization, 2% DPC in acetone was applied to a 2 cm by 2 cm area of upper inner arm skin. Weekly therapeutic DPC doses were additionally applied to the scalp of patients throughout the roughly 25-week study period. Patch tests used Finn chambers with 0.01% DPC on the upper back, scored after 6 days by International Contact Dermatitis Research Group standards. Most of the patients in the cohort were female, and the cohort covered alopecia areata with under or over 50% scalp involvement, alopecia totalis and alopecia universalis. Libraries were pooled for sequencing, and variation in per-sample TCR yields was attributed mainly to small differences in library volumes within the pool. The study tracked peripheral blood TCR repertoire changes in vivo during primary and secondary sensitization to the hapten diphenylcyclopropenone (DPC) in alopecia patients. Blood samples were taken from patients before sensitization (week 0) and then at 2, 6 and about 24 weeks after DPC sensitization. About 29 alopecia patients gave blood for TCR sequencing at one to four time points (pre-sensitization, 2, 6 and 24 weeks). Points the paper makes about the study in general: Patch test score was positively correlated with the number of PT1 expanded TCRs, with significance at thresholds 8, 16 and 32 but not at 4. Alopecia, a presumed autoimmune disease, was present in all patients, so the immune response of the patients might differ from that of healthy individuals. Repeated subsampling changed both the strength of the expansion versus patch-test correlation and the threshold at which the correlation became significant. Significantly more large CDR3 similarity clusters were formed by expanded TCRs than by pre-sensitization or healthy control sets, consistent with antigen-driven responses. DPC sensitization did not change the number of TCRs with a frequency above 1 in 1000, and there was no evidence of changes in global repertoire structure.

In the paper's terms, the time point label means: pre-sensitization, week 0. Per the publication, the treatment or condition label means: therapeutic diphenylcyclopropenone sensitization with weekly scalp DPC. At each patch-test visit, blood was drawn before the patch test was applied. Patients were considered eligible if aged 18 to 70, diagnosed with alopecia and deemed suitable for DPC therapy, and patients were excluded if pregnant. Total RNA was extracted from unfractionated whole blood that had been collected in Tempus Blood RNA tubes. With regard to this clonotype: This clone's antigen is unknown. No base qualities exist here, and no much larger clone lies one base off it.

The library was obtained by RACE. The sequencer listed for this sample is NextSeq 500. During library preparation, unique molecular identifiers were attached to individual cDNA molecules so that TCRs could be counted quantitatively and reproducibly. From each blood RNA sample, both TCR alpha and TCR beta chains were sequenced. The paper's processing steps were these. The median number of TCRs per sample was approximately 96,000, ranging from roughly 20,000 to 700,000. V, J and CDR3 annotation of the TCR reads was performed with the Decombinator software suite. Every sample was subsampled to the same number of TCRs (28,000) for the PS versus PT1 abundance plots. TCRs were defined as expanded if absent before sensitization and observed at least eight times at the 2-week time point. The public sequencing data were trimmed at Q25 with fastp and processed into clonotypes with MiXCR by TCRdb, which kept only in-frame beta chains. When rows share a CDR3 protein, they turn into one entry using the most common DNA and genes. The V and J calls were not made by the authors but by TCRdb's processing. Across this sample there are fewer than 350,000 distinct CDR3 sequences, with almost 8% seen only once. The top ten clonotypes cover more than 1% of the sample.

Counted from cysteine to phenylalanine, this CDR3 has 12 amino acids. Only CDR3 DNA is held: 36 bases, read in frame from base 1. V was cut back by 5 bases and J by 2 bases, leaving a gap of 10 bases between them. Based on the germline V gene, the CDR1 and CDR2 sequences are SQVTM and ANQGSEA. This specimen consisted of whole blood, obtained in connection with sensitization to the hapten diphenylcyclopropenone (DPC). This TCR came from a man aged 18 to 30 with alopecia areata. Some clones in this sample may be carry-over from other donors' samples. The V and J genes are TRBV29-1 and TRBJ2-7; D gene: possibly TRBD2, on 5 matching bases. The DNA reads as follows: TGCAGCGTTATGTTGGGAGCCTACGAGCAGTACTTC. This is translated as CSVMLGAYEQYF.